A selection of T cell receptor beta chains follows, all from one sample in a study. TCRdb re-called the RT-PCR reads through MiXCR, storing one row per CDR3 protein. The sample contains 650,000 to 800,000 distinct CDR3 sequences, over 12% of which appear only once. The sample comprised memory CD4+ T cells from blood. All receptors derive from a female donor in good health, serving as a healthy control. Each CDR3 is given with its conserved first and last residue. The D gene is left open where the match is weak. Clone size is stated in some rows and not others, as once, few, many or a class when expanded.

d_gene	v_gene	abundance	j_gene	CDR3nt	CDR3aa
TRBD1	TRBV14	NA	TRBJ1-6	TGTGCCAGCAGCCCTTATGGGACAGGGGGTTGGTCACCCCTCCACTTT	CASSPYGTGGWSPLHF
NA	TRBV7-9	many	TRBJ1-1	TGTGCCAGCGGCTCGCGGGTTAAGGGTATTGGTGTCAGCTTCACTGAAGCTTTCTTT	CASGSRVKGIGVSFTEAFF
TRBD1	TRBV29-1	NA	TRBJ1-2	TGCAGCGTTCGTTCGTCATTTACAGGGGGCGATGGCTACACCTTC	CSVRSSFTGGDGYTF
NA	TRBV11-2	NA	TRBJ2-2	TGTGCCAGCAGCCTCGCAGTTATATCGACCGGGGAGCTGTTTTTT	CASSLAVISTGELFF
NA	TRBV27	NA	TRBJ2-5	TGTGCCAGCAGCCCCCGGCTGGGGTCCCAAGAGACCCAGTACTTC	CASSPRLGSQETQYF
TRBD1	TRBV24-1	many	TRBJ1-2	TGTGCCACCAGTGATCGGACAGGGACGTATTATGGCTACACCTTC	CATSDRTGTYYGYTF
NA	TRBV5-1	many	TRBJ2-1	TGCGCCAGCAGCGCCTCCGGGACGGCCTCCTACAATGAGCAGTTCTTC	CASSASGTASYNEQFF
NA	TRBV27	NA	TRBJ1-2	TGTGCCAGCAGTTTACGGGGGCCCCGACTTGTAGATGGCTACACCTTC	CASSLRGPRLVDGYTF
TRBD1	TRBV6-6	many	TRBJ1-1	TGTGCCAGCAACCTACAGGGGGATACTGAAGCTTTCTTT	CASNLQGDTEAFF
NA	TRBV7-2	few	TRBJ2-3	TGTGCCAGCAGCCCCCACTATGGCACAGATACGCAGTATTTT	CASSPHYGTDTQYF
NA	TRBV20-1	NA	TRBJ1-6	TGCAGTGTCCTTAGACGGGGGGTGGGCAATTCACCCCTCCACTTT	CSVLRRGVGNSPLHF
NA	TRBV20-1	many	TRBJ2-1	TGCAGTGCTAGCGTGGGGCACGCTAATGAGCAGTTCTTC	CSASVGHANEQFF
NA	TRBV6-2/TRBV6-3	NA	TRBJ1-5	TGTGCCAGCACTCCACGGGGACGGGATAGCAATCAGCCCCAGCATTTT	CASTPRGRDSNQPQHF
TRBD2	TRBV3-1	NA	TRBJ2-5	TGTGCCAGCAGCCAAACTACTAGCGGGAGTGTTGAGACCCAGTACTTC	CASSQTTSGSVETQYF
NA	TRBV5-5	NA	TRBJ1-5	TGTGCCAGCAGCTTGTATGTATGGGGGAGCAATCAGCCCCAGCATTTT	CASSLYVWGSNQPQHF
TRBD1	TRBV9	NA	TRBJ1-2	TGTGCCAGCAGCTTAGCAGACAGGGCATATGGCTACACCTTC	CASSLADRAYGYTF
TRBD2	TRBV10-3	many	TRBJ2-3	TGTGCCATCAGTGGGACTAGCGGGAGAGGTGGGGCAGATACGCAGTATTTT	CAISGTSGRGGADTQYF
NA	TRBV20-1	NA	TRBJ1-5	TGCAGTGCTCCCGGCTCCGGGGGAAATTATCAGCCCCAGCATTTT	CSAPGSGGNYQPQHF
NA	TRBV7-3	NA	TRBJ1-1	TGTGCCAGCAGCGTAAATGAGGGAACTGAAGCTTTCTTT	CASSVNEGTEAFF
NA	TRBV18	NA	TRBJ2-7	TGTGCCAGCTCACCAGGGGTTAGGGACGAGCAGTACTTC	CASSPGVRDEQYF
TRBD1	TRBV25-1	NA	TRBJ1-2	TGTGCCAGCAGTGAATTATCAGGGGACAGGGGATATGGCTACACCTTC	CASSELSGDRGYGYTF
NA	TRBV9	NA	TRBJ2-2	TGTGCCAGCAGCGTAGCAATCTGGGACGCTCAACGGGGGGGGGAGCTGTTTTTT	CASSVAIWDAQRGGELFF
NA	TRBV9	NA	TRBJ1-2	TGTGCCAGCAGCATTGACACAAATGGCTACACCTTC	CASSIDTNGYTF
NA	TRBV20-1	NA	TRBJ1-4	TGCAGTGCTAGAGCAGGGTTGGGAGAAAAACTGTTTTTT	CSARAGLGEKLFF
NA	TRBV7-9	NA	TRBJ1-3	TGTGCCAGCAGCTTAGCGGTGGCGAACACCATATATTTT	CASSLAVANTIYF
NA	TRBV19	few	TRBJ2-7	TGTGCCAGTAGTGAATCGACAGGAATCTCCTACGAGCAGTACTTC	CASSESTGISYEQYF
NA	TRBV24-1	NA	TRBJ2-3	TGTGCCACCAGTGACACTGATCCGTTACGCACAGATACGCAGTATTTT	CATSDTDPLRTDTQYF
TRBD1	TRBV12-3/TRBV12-4	NA	TRBJ2-1	TGTGCCAGCAGACATACAGGGGGCTGGAGGCAGTTCTTC	CASRHTGGWRQFF
NA	TRBV6-6	NA	TRBJ1-6	TGTGCCAGCACTATACCTTCACCGGGAGGATATAATTCACCCCTCCACTTT	CASTIPSPGGYNSPLHF
TRBD1	TRBV28	few	TRBJ2-7	TGTGCCAGCAGAACCGGGACAGCCTACGAGCAGTACTTC	CASRTGTAYEQYF
NA	TRBV12-3/TRBV12-4	many	TRBJ1-2	TGTGCCAGCAGCCCCGGATCAAGGGGAACTAACTATGGCTACACCTTC	CASSPGSRGTNYGYTF
NA	TRBV19	NA	TRBJ1-1	TGTGCCAGTAGTATAGTCAAGAACACTGAAGCTTTCTTT	CASSIVKNTEAFF
NA	TRBV20-1	many	TRBJ2-5	TGCAGTGCTCTTAAGGCTAGACATGTGGAGACCCAGTACTTC	CSALKARHVETQYF
NA	TRBV20-1	many	TRBJ2-1	TGCAGTGCTAGAGGCAGGGGTGATGAGCAGTTCTTC	CSARGRGDEQFF
TRBD1	TRBV7-9	once	TRBJ2-7	TGTGCCAGCAGCTTCCCCGGGACAGTCACCGGGGAGCAGTACTTC	CASSFPGTVTGEQYF
TRBD1	TRBV10-3	few	TRBJ1-1	TGTGCCATACAACAGGGGGTGAACACTGAAGCTTTCTTT	CAIQQGVNTEAFF
NA	TRBV5-6	few	TRBJ2-3	TGTGCCAGCAGTCTGAACTACGTTAACGTCGATACGCAGTATTTT	CASSLNYVNVDTQYF